This passage covers 23 T cell receptor beta chains from one sample sequenced in a study of blood T cell repertoires in COVID-19. Assay: immunoSEQ multiplex PCR; the TCRdb copy retains only in-frame clones and omits some. In the table there are approximately 270,000 clones, roughly 90% of which are singletons. Sequencing was done on a sample of PBMCs or T cells enriched from blood (not recorded which). The source of these receptors is a man in his forties who had been exposed to COVID-19.

V usage is TRBV27 and J usage is TRBJ1-5, with 10 bases aligning to TRBD1. This CDR3 spans 16 amino acids. From germline, CDR1 is MNHEY and CDR2 SMNVEV (reference sequence). J gave up 4 bases and V 4 bases, and 7 bases lay outside the gene matches. The CDR3 loop reads CASSSRQGATNQPQHF. The CDR3 coding sequence is TGTGCCAGCAGTTCTCGACAGGGGGCGACTAATCAGCCCCAGCATTTT.

The chain carries TRBV11-2 and TRBJ1-1, with a tentative D call TRBD1 (5 bases). The germline V gene has CDR1 SGHAT and CDR2 FQNNGV. This CDR3 comprises 14 residues. Deletions cut 4 bases from V and 3 bases from J, with 12 bases between. The CDR3 DNA reads as TGTGCCAGCAGCTCCAGGGCTGCGGACACTGAAGCTTTCTTT. This sequence encodes CASSSRAADTEAFF.

V gene TRBV25-1 combines with J gene TRBJ2-4; 8 bases are shared with TRBD2. The CDR3 sequence is 18 residues long. The trim removed 1 base at V and 0 bases at J, leaving 8 bases unmatched. The V gene's germline CDR1 is MGHDK and CDR2 SYGVNS. The CDR3 nucleotides read TGTGCCAGCAGTGAATCTGCCCGAGCGGGAGTAGCCAAAAACATTCAGTACTTC. It yields the protein CASSESARAGVAKNIQYF.

The J gene is TRBJ2-2, the V gene TRBV7-9; tentative D call: TRBD2 (5 bases). CDR3 length: 16 residues. Germline CDR1 SEHNR, CDR2 FQNEAQ (reference sequence). Between the trimmed V and J ends, which lost 5 bases and 1 base, there was a span of 14 bases. The CDR3 region is CASSPLEGENTGELFF. CDR3 DNA: TGTGCCAGCAGCCCCCTTGAGGGCGAGAACACCGGGGAGCTGTTTTTT. The complete variable domain, with remaining parts taken from reference TRBV7-9 and TRBJ2-2, reads DTGVSQNPRHKITKRGQNVTFRCDPISEHNRLYWYRQTLGQGPEFLTYFQNEAQLEKSRLLSDRFSAERPKGSFSTLEIQRTEQGDSAMYLCASSPLEGENTGELFFGEGSRLTVL.

The gene calls are TRBV7-2 and TRBJ2-2; 8 bases agree with TRBD1. After removal of 4 bases from V and 3 bases from J, the junction contained 4 bases not matched to a gene. The CDR3 length is 15 residues. CDR1 and CDR2 (germline): SGHTA, FQGNSA. CDR3 amino acids: CASSSRDRYTGELFF. The CDR3 DNA sequence: TGTGCCAGCAGCTCCCGGGACAGGTACACCGGGGAGCTGTTTTTT.

This clone turned up a few times. The chain links TRBV10-3 to TRBJ2-3; TRBD1 matches 11 bases. The V gene's germline CDR1 is ENHRY and CDR2 SYGVKD. This CDR3 has 15 residues. V was pared by 4 bases and J by 6 bases, with 6 bases of the junction left unmatched. The CDR3 DNA follows: TGTGCCATCAGTGTAGGACAGGGGGCATCGGATACGCAGTATTTT. It translates to CAISVGQGASDTQYF.

The rearrangement joins TRBV30 to TRBJ2-2, with D possibly matching TRBD2 (6 bases). The germline V gene encodes CDR1 GTSNPN and CDR2 SVGIG (reference sequence). Deletions cut 7 bases from V and 1 base from J, with 16 bases between. CDR3 size: 15 residues. DNA of the CDR3: TGTGCCTCCCCCCTCGGGGGTCGGAACACCGGGGAGCTGTTTTTT. It specifies CASPLGGRNTGELFF.

The chain links TRBV7-3 to TRBJ2-1; D gene unclear. Germline values: CDR1 SGHTA, CDR2 FQGTGA. This CDR3 region has 12 residues. V was clipped by 5 bases and J by 14 bases, with 16 bases between them. The CDR3 loop is CASSPSPRQKFF. The CDR3 DNA reads TGTGCCAGCAGCCCCAGCCCGAGACAAAAGTTCTTC.

This clone was seen only once. The V call is TRBV5-4, the J call TRBJ2-7; 9 bases are a match to TRBD2. With 0 bases clipped from V and 6 bases from J, the junction kept 7 bases outside the gene matches. Germline CDR1 is SGHNT and CDR2 is YYREEE (reference sequence). CDR3 length: 15 amino acids. The DNA of the CDR3 is TGTGCCAGCAGCTTGGATCGTAGCGGGAGTAGCGAGCAGTACTTC. It specifies CASSLDRSGSSEQYF.

This clone was observed a single time. The chain combines TRBV27 with TRBJ1-5; TRBD1 aligns across 9 bases. The CDR3 extends over 16 amino acids. Trimming cost V 6 bases and J 3 bases; bases outside gene matches: 9. The germline V gene encodes CDR1 MNHEY and CDR2 SMNVEV (reference sequence). The chain's CDR3 is CASSRGQGPSNQPQHF. CDR3 coding DNA: TGTGCCAGCAGCAGAGGACAGGGGCCTTCCAATCAGCCCCAGCATTTT.

The V gene is TRBV19, the J gene TRBJ2-1; TRBD2 matches 12 bases. J gave up 2 bases and V 6 bases, and 8 bases lay outside the gene matches. This CDR3 is built from 17 residues. The V gene's germline CDR1 is LNHDA and CDR2 SQIVND (reference sequence). The CDR3 protein is CASSRTLAGGTYNEQFF. The DNA of the CDR3 is TGTGCCAGTAGCCGAACCCTAGCGGGAGGGACCTACAATGAGCAGTTCTTC.

J is TRBJ1-6 and V is TRBV13; 8 bases agree with TRBD1. The V gene end was trimmed by 5 bases and the J gene end by 7 bases; junction bases not matched to a gene: 7. The CDR3 length is 15 residues. Germline V lookup: CDR1 PRHDT, CDR2 FYEKMQ (reference sequence). The CDR3, as DNA: TGTGCCAGCAGCCGCGGAGACAGGGGAAATTCACCCCTCCACTTT. Amino acid sequence: CASSRGDRGNSPLHF.

The table lists this clone with a few counts. The CDR3 DNA sequence: TGTGCCAGCAGTTACACGAACAAACACAGGTGGGGCACTGAAGCTTTCTTT. The encoded protein is CASSYTNKHRWGTEAFF. The chain carries TRBV6-2 or TRBV6-3 and TRBJ1-1; perhaps TRBD1 as D (5 bases). The V end was cut by 2 bases, the J end by 4 bases, with 20 bases between. Germline CDR1 and CDR2: MNHEY and SVGEGT. The CDR3 length is 17 residues.

V usage is TRBV29-1 and J usage is TRBJ1-4, with D uncertain. The germline V and J ends were trimmed by 6 bases and 6 bases, with 17 bases remaining between them. This CDR3 has 14 residues. Per germline, CDR1 SQVTM and CDR2 ANQGSEA. The CDR3 here is CSVGAGVGDEKLFF. The CDR3 DNA is TGCAGCGTGGGAGCAGGCGTCGGAGATGAAAAACTGTTTTTT. Full variable domain (outside the CDR3, taken from reference TRBV29-1 and TRBJ1-4): SAVISQKPSRDICQRGTSLTIQCQVDSQVTMMFWYRQQPGQSLTLIATANQGSEATYESGFVIDKFPISRPNLTFSTLTVSNMSPEDSSIYLCSVGAGVGDEKLFFGSGTQLSVL.

This clone was counted a single time. The chain joins TRBV27 to TRBJ2-3, with TRBD2 identical over 11 bases. The CDR3 runs to 15 residues. CDR1 is MNHEY and CDR2 is SMNVEV in the germline V gene (reference sequence). V was clipped by 4 bases and J by 5 bases; unmatched bases: 5. CDR3 DNA sequence: TGTGCCAGCAGTTCGGGACTAGCGGAACTAGATACGCAGTATTTT. It is translated as CASSSGLAELDTQYF.

The chain links TRBV12-3 or TRBV12-4 to TRBJ2-1; a possible D gene is TRBD2 (6 bases). CDR3 size: 13 residues. The germline V and J ends were trimmed by 1 base and 9 bases, with 10 bases remaining between them. The CDR3 spells CASSLGLDVEQFF. As DNA, the CDR3 is TGTGCCAGCAGTTTAGGACTAGATGTTGAGCAGTTCTTC.

The V gene is TRBV6-2 or TRBV6-3, the J gene TRBJ2-7, with TRBD1 identical over 7 bases. J gave up 6 bases and V 4 bases, and 18 bases lay outside the gene matches. The CDR3 covers 17 residues. Germline CDR1 is MNHEY and CDR2 is SVGEGT. The CDR3 region is CASSSFRRTGAHGEQYF. CDR3 in DNA: TGTGCCAGCAGTTCTTTTCGAAGGACAGGAGCCCATGGCGAGCAGTACTTC.

The chain is built from TRBV25-1 and TRBJ2-7; D remains unclear. The CDR3 totals 14 residues. Germline V gene data show CDR1 as MGHDK and CDR2 as SYGVNS. Trimming took off 2 bases at V and 5 bases at J, with 13 bases between the two ends. CDR3 nucleotides: TGTGCCAGCAGTGAAGGGTCAGGCAAGGACGAGCAGTACTTC. It yields the protein CASSEGSGKDEQYF.

The CDR3 coding sequence is TGTGCCAGCAGTGACGACAGGGTGGCCTACGAGCAGTACTTC. Protein: CASSDDRVAYEQYF. The J gene is TRBJ2-7, the V gene TRBV2, with 7 bases that match TRBD1. J gave up 2 bases and V 3 bases, and 4 bases lay outside the gene matches. Germline V gene sequence: CDR1 SNHLY, CDR2 FYNNEI. CDR3 length: 14 residues.

The J gene is TRBJ2-7, the V gene TRBV30, with TRBD1 as a possible D gene (6 bases). Germline CDR1 reads GTSNPN; CDR2 reads SVGIG (reference sequence). The ends were cut back, 7 bases at V and 6 bases at J, with 10 bases in the middle. The CDR3 runs to 10 residues. CDR3 sequence reads: CALQGREQYF. The DNA for the CDR3 is TGTGCCTTACAGGGACGCGAGCAGTACTTC.

CDR3: CAISVDRGNQPQHF. The CDR3 DNA reads as TGTGCCATCAGTGTGGACAGGGGGAATCAGCCCCAGCATTTT. This rearrangement joins TRBV10-3 to TRBJ1-5; 10 bases are a match to TRBD1. The CDR3 runs 14 residues. After removal of 4 bases from V and 4 bases from J, the junction contained 1 base not matched to a gene. Per germline, CDR1 ENHRY and CDR2 SYGVKD.

The J gene is TRBJ1-2, the V gene TRBV24-1; maybe TRBD1 (6 bases). This CDR3 spans 14 amino acids. V lost 7 bases and J lost 3, with 14 bases in between. Germline CDR1 KGHDR, CDR2 SFDVKD. CDR3 protein: CATRTGRGDYGYTF. The CDR3 DNA is TGTGCCACCAGAACAGGGCGTGGTGACTATGGCTACACCTTC.

The rearrangement uses TRBV11-3 and TRBJ1-2; weak D call: TRBD1 (6 bases). Trimming shortened V by 3 bases and J by 3 bases, and 14 bases separated the two germline ends. CDR1 is SGHNT, CDR2 YENEEA, per germline. CDR3 size: 15 residues. DNA for the CDR3: TGTGCCAGCAGCTTTGAATTGGGACAAGACTATGGCTACACCTTC. Protein: CASSFELGQDYGYTF. Full variable domain (outside the CDR3, taken from reference TRBV11-3 and TRBJ1-2): EAGVVQSPRYKIIEKKQPVAFWCNPISGHNTLYWYLQNLGQGPELLIRYENEEAVDDSQLPKDRFSAERLKGVDSTLKIQPAELGDSAVYLCASSFELGQDYGYTFGSGTRLTVV.